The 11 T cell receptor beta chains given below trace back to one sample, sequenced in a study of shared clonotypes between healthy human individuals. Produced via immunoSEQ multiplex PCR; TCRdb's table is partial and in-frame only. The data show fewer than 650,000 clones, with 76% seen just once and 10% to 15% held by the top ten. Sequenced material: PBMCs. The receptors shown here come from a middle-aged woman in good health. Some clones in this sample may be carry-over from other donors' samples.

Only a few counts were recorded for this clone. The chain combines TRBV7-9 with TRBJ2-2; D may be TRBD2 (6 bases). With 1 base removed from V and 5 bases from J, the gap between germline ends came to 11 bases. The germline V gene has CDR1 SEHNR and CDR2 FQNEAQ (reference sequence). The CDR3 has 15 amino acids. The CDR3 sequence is CASSLDGRGTGELFF. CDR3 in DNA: TGTGCCAGCAGCTTAGACGGGCGGGGAACCGGGGAGCTGTTTTTT. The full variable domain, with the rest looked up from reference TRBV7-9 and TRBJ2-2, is DTGVSQNPRHKITKRGQNVTFRCDPISEHNRLYWYRQTLGQGPEFLTYFQNEAQLEKSRLLSDRFSAERPKGSFSTLEIQRTEQGDSAMYLCASSLDGRGTGELFFGEGSRLTVL.

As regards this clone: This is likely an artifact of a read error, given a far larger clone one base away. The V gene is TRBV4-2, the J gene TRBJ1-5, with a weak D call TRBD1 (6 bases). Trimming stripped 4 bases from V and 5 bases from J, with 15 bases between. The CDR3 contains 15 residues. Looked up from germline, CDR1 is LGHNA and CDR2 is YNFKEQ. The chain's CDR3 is CASSRDEGGHQPQHF. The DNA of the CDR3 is TGTGCCAGCAGCCGAGATGAGGGGGGCCATCAGCCCCAGCATTTT.

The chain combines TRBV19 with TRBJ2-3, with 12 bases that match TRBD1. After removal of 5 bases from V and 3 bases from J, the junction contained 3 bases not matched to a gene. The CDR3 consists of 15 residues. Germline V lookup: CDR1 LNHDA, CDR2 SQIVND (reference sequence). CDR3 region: CASSGGQGATDTQYF. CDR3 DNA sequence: TGTGCCAGTAGTGGGGGACAGGGGGCAACAGATACGCAGTATTTT.

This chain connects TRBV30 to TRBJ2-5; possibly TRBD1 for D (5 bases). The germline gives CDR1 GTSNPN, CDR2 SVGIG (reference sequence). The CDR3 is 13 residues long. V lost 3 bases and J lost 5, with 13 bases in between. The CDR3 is CAWRAAGFETQYF. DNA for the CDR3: TGTGCCTGGAGGGCAGCAGGGTTCGAGACCCAGTACTTC.

In DNA form, the CDR3 reads TGTGCCAGCAGCGCGGGACAGAACTACGAGCAGTACTTC. It encodes CASSAGQNYEQYF. The rearrangement uses TRBV27 and TRBJ2-7; a possible D gene is TRBD1 (7 bases). The germline gives CDR1 MNHEY, CDR2 SMNVEV (reference sequence). This CDR3 spans 13 amino acids. The ends were cut back, 6 bases at V and 3 bases at J, with 12 bases in the middle.

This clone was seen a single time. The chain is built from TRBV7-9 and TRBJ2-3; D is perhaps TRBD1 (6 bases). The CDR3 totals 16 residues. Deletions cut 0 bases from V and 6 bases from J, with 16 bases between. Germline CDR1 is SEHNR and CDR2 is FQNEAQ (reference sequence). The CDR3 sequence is CASSLAQGFGQDTQYF. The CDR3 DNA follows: TGTGCCAGCAGCTTAGCACAGGGTTTCGGGCAGGATACGCAGTATTTT.

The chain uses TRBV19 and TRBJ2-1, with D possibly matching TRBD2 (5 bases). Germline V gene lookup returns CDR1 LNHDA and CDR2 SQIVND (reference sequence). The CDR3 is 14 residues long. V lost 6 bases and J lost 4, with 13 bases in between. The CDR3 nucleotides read TGTGCCAGTAGGCCGGGGAGTGGTTACAATGAGCAGTTCTTC. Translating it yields CASRPGSGYNEQFF.

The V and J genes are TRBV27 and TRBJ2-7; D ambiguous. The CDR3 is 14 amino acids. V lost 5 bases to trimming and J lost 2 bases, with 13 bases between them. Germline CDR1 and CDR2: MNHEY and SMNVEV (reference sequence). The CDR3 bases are TGTGCCAGCAGTCCCGGGTCTAACCCCTACGAGCAGTACTTC. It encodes CASSPGSNPYEQYF.

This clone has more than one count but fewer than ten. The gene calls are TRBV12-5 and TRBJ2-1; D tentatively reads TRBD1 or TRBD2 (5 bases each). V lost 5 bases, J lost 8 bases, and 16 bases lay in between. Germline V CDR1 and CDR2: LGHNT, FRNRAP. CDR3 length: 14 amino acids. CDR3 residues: CASGPGQGVDEQFF. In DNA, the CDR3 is TGTGCTAGTGGTCCGGGGCAGGGAGTAGATGAGCAGTTCTTC. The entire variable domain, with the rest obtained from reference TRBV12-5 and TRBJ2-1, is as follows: DARVTQTPRHKVTEMGQEVTMRCQPILGHNTVFWYRQTMMQGLELLAYFRNRAPLDDSGMPKDRFSAEMPDATLATLKIQPSEPRDSAVYFCASGPGQGVDEQFFGPGTRLTVL.

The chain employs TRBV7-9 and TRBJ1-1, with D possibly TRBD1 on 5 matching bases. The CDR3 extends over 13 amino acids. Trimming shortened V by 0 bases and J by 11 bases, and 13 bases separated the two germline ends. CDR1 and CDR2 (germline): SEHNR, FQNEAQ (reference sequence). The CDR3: CASSLARDGIAFF. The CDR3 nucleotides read TGTGCCAGCAGCTTAGCTCGGGACGGGATCGCTTTCTTT.

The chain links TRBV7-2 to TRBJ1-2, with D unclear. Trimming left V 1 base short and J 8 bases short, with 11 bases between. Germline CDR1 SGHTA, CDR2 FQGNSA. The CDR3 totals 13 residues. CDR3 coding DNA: TGTGCCAGCAGCTTAGGAGGTTCGGGGGGCTACACCTTC. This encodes CASSLGGSGGYTF. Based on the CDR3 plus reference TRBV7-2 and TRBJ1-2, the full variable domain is GAGVSQSPSNKVTEKGKDVELRCDPISGHTALYWYRQSLGQGLEFLIYFQGNSAPDKSGLPSDRFSAERTGGSVSTLTIQRTQQEDSAVYLCASSLGGSGGYTFGSGTRLTVV.